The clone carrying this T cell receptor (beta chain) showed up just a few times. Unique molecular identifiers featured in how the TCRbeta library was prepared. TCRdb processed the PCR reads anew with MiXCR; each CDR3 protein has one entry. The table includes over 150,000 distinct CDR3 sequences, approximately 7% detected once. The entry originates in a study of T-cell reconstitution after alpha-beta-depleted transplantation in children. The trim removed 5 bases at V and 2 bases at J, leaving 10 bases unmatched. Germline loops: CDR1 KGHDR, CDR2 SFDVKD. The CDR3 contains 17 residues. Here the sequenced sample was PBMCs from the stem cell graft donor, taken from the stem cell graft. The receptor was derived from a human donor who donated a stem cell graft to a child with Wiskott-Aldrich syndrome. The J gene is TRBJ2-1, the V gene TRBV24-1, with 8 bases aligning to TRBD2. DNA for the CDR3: TGTGCCACCAGTGCCACTGAGGGACTAGGAACCTACAATGAGCAGTTCTTC. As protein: CATSATEGLGTYNEQFF.